Sequencing of this TCR beta chain was carried out in a study of T cell clusters in autoimmune cytopenias. TRB was amplified by touch-down multiplex PCR, primer pools A and B combined. TCRdb re-called the multiplex PCR reads; one entry per CDR3 protein, DNA not given. The table lists hundreds of distinct CDR3 sequences. Each sample's input was 250 to 300 ng genomic DNA, some 40,000 genome equivalents. Germline V gene data show CDR1 as SGHRS and CDR2 as YFSETQ. The CDR3 runs 14 residues. These data are also associated with another study on T cell repertoires in aging, cancer and after chemotherapy. This second study notes: These repertoire data do not allow conclusions about immunological memory after chemotherapy.

The sequence came from a human donor with an autoimmune cytopenia or autoimmune hepatitis (not recorded which). V usage is TRBV5-1 and J usage is TRBJ1-1. What was sequenced was peripheral blood. CDR3 region: CASSWGGDGTEAFF.